This paragraph reports one T cell receptor (beta chain). Its cognate antigen is unknown. This record comes from a study of cytomegalovirus exposure and HLA in healthy donors. In germline, CDR1 is SGHVS, CDR2 FQNEAQ. The V segment lost 3 bases and the J segment 6 bases; nucleotides outside the gene matches: 3. The CDR3 has 13 amino acids. Study results and caveats: The Asian-associated ancestry cluster reportedly had fewer N-insertions than the roughly 670-donor mean in a later analysis.

With 60 Vbeta and 13 Jbeta primers, the PCR was carried out. Clones were read by immunoSEQ multiplex PCR, and TCRdb kept only the in-frame ones, dropping some. The sample lists about 190,000 clones, 82% occurring once. This TCR was recovered from a woman aged 18-35 years in good health and CMV-seronegative. Sequenced material: PBMCs. The chain links TRBV7-8 to TRBJ1-2; TRBD1 matches at 8 bases. CDR3 region: CASSFGTGDGYTF. The CDR3 bases are TGTGCCAGCAGCTTTGGGACAGGTGATGGCTACACCTTC.